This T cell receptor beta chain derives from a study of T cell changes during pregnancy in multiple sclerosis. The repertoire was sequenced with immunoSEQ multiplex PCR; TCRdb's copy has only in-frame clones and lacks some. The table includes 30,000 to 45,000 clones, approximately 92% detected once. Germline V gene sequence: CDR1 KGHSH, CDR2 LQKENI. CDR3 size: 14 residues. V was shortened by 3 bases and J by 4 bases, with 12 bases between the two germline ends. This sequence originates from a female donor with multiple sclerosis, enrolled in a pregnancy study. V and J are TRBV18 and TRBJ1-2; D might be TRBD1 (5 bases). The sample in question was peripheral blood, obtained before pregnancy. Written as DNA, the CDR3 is TGTGCCAGCTCACCTTCCGGACACGGCTATGGCTACACCTTC. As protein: CASSPSGHGYGYTF.